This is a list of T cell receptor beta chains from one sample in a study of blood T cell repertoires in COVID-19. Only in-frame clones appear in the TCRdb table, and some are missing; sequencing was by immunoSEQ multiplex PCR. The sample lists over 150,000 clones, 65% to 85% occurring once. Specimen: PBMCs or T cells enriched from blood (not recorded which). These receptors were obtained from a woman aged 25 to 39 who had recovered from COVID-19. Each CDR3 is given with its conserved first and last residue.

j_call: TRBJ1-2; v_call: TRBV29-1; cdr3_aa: CSVEIEGVGYTF
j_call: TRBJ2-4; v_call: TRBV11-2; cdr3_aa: CASSLTGTEDIQYF
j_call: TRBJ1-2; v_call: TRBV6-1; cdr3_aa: CASSARQGGYDYGYTF
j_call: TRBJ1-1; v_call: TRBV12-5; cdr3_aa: CASGFGASTEAFF
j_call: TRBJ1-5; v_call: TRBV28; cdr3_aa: CASSSFSSQPQHF
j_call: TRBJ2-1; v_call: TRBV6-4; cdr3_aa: CASSVLRSSYNEQFF
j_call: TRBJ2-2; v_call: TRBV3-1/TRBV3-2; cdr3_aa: CASGGGTTGELFF
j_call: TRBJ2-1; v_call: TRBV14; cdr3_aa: CASSQYSGTYNEQFF
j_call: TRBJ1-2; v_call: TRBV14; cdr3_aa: CASSQVIGTNYGYTF
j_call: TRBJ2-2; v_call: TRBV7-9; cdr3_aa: CASSLRGRDTGELFF
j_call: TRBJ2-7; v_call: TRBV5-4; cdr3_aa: CASSRVRGSGDEQYF
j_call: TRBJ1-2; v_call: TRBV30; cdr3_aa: CAWRPPPAKEDGYTF
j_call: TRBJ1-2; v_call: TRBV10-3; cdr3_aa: CAISDPGRSYGYTF
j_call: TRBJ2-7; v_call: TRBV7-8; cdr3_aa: CASSWDRVFEQYF
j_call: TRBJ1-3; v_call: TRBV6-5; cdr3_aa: CASRDSRGNTIYF
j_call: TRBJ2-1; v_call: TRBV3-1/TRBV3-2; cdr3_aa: CASSQEGTSGRNEEQFF
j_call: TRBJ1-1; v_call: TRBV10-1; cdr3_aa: CASSKQGGMNTEAFF
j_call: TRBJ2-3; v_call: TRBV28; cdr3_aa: CASSLRQGAADTQYF
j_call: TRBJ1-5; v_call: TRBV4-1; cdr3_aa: CASGGRPNSNQPQHF
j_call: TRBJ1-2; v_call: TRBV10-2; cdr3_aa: CASSERAGGYGYTF
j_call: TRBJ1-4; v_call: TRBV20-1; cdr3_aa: CSAGPNEKLFF
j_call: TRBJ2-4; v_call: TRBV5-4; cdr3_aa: CASSWGGQSGLAKNIQYF
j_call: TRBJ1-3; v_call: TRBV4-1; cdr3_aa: CASSQEGALRAGGNTIYF
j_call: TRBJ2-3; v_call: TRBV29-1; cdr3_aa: CSVTGGRGKGDTQYF
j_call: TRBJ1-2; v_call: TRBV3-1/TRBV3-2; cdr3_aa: CASSPQGPAGYTF
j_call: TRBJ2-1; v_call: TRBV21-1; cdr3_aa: CASSPRTSGSFDNEQFF
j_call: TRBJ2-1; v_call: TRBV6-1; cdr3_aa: CASSVVFAGTSGSPEQFF
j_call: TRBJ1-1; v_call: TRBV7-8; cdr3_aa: CASSLELGGTEAFF
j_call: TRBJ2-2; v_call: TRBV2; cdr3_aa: CASSYRGELFF
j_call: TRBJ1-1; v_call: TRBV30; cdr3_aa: CAWSTGTGTWRGGTEAFF
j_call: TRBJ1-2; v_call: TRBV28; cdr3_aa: CATLPLRVGYTF
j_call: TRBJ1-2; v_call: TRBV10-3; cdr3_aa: CAIRATGGDYGYTF
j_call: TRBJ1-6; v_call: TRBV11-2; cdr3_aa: CASSLTGNPNSPLHF
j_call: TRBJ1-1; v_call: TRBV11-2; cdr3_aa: CASSRRNTEAFF
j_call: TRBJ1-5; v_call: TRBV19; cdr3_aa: CASSIPYGWGNQPQHF
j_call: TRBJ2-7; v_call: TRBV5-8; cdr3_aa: CASSPGQYEQYF
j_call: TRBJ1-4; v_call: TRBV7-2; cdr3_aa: CASSWPGQTNEKLFF
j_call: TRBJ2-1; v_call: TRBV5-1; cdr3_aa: CASSSFQRGDYNEQFF
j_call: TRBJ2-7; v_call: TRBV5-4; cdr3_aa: CASSLKGGGYEQYF
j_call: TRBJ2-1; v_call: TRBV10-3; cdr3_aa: CAIRGTSGTLYNEQFF
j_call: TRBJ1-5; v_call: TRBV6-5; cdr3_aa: CASSYGGANQPQHF
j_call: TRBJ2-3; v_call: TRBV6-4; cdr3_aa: CASSEERGGSTDTQYF
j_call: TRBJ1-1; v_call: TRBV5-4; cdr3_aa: CASSLDSRGPMNTEAFF
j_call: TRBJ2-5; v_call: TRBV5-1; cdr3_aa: CASRPLRGLQETQYF
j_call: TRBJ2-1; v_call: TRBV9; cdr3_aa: CASSPYTTSGRANEQFF
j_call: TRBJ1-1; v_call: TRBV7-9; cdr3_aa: CASSFTVGRGTEAFF
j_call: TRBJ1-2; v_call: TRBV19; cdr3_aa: CASSEEGSGGYTF
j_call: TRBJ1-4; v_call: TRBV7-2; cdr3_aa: CASSFGRATNEKLFF
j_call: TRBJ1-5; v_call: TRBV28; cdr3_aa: CASSNDRGNQPQHF
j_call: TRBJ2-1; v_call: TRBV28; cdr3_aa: CASSLAGVNNNEQFF
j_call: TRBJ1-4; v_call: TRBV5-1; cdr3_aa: CASSLGSLNEKLFF
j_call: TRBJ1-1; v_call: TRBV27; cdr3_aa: CASSFRGPGAEAFF
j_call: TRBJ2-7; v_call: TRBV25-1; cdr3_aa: CASSDPGTRQYF
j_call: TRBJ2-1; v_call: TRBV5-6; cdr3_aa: CASIDPAGGVGSYNEQFF
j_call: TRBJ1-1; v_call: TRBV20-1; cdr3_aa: CSASSSWGVGTEAFF
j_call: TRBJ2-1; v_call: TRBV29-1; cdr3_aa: CSVGHVGYNEQFF